Listed here is a single T cell receptor beta chain. Per germline, CDR1 KGHSH and CDR2 LQKENI. The ends were cut back, 2 bases at V and 4 bases at J, with 15 bases in the middle. The CDR3 has 16 amino acids. The entry originates in a study of blood T cell repertoires in COVID-19. Overall study context: PBMCs, B-cell-depleted T cells, or T cells were the source of the cDNA or gDNA that made up the material.

Authors' analysis steps: How many nucleated cells were present was estimated from reference gene primer amplification. Using immunoSEQ multiplex PCR, the repertoire was profiled, and TCRdb retains in-frame clones only, with some absent. The D gene and trimming were derived from the DNA, and the V and J assignments and clone size from that table. There are around 130,000 clones in the sample; 82% occur only once, and roughly 4% lies in the top ten. Material for sequencing was peripheral blood. The receptor was isolated from a woman at least 80 years old with acute or convalescent COVID-19. The chain has TRBV18 and TRBJ1-3, with a possible D match to TRBD1 (5 bases). CDR3 amino acids: CASSPRTGERGNTIYF. DNA for the CDR3: TGTGCCAGCTCACCAAGGACGGGGGAGAGAGGAAACACCATATATTTT.